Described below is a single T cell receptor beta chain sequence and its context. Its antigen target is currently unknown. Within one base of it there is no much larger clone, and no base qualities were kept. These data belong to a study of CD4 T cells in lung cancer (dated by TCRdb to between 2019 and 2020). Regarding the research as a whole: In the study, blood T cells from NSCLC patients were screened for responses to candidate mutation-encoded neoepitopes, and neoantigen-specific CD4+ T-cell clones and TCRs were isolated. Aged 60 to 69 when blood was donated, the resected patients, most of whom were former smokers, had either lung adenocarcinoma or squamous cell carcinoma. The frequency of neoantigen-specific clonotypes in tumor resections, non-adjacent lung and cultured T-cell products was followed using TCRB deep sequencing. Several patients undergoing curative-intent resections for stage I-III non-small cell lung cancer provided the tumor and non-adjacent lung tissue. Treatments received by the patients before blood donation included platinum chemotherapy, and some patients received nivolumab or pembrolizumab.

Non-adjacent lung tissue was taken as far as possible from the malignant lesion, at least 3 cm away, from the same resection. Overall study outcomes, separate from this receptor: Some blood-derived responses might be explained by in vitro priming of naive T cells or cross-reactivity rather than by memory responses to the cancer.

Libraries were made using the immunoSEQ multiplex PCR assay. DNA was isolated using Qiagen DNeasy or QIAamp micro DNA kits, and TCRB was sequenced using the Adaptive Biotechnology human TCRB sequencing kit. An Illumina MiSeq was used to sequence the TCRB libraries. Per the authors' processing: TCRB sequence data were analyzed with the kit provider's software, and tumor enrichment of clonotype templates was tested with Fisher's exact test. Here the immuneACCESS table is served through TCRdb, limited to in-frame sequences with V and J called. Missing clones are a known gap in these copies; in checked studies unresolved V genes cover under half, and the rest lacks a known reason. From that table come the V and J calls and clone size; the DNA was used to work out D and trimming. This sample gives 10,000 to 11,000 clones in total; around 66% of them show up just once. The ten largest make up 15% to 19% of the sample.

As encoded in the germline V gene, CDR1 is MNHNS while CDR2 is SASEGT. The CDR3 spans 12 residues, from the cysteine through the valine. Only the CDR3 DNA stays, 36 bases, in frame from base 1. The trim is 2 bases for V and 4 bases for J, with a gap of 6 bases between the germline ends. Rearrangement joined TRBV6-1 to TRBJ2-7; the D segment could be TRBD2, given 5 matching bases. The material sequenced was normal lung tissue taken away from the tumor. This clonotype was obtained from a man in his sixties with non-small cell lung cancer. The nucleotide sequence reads TGTGCCAGCAGTGAACCGGGGTACGAGCAGTACGTC. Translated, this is CASSEPGYEQYV.